This T cell receptor beta chain was sequenced in a study of monozygotic twins with inflammatory bowel disease. General observations from the study: In the analysis, different T cell subtypes could not be told apart.

To note about this clonotype: The antigen remains unidentified.

There are 16 residues in the CDR3. Germline V gene lookup returns CDR1 ENHRY and CDR2 SYGVKD. Using eight separate reactions per sample, the authors generated cDNA. Nested amplification of TCRalpha and TCRbeta cDNA involved two PCRs of around 15 and 9 cycles. Reanalyzing the 5' RACE reads, TCRdb keeps one entry per CDR3 protein, without DNA. In all, the sample yields 300,000 to 400,000 distinct CDR3 sequences. The TCR originated in a human donor with ulcerative colitis or Crohn's disease, or a healthy co-twin of an affected twin (not recorded which). What was sequenced was blood. This sequence joins TRBV10-3 and TRBJ2-1. The CDR3 loop reads CAISESLQSSYNEQFF.